What follows are 24 T cell receptor beta chains derived from one specimen sequenced in a study of patients and donors after allogeneic stem cell transplantation. TCRdb used MiXCR to reprocess the RT-PCR reads, holding one entry per CDR3 protein. This sample has about 160,000 distinct CDR3 sequences; about 32% occur once, and the top ten carry approximately 3.5%. Sequencing was carried out using blood, either unsorted or a sorted T cell fraction (not recorded which). Source of these receptors: a human donor who was either an allogeneic HSCT recipient or a stem cell or donor lymphocyte infusion donor (not recorded which). It is not recorded whose cells these are; they may come from a transplant donor.

This clonotype was seen a handful of times. This chain joins TRBV24-1 and TRBJ1-1, with D perhaps TRBD1 (5 bases). V shed 5 bases and J shed 4 bases, with 13 bases lying between them. The CDR3 contains 14 residues. Per the germline V gene, CDR1 is KGHDR and CDR2 is SFDVKD. Written as DNA, the CDR3 is TGTGCCACCAGTGGTCAGGGACCGGGCACTGAAGCTTTCTTT. Protein: CATSGQGPGTEAFF.

This sequence joins TRBV28 and TRBJ2-7; TRBD2 matches 11 bases. Germline values: CDR1 MDHEN, CDR2 SYDVKM. V lost 5 bases, J lost 2 bases, and 8 bases stayed unmatched. The CDR3 is 16 residues long. CDR3 coding DNA: TGTGCCAGCAGTATGGTTAGCGGGAGGGCCCCCTACGAGCAGTACTTC. It translates to CASSMVSGRAPYEQYF.

This clonotype was seen a single time. The chain couples TRBV28 to TRBJ2-3; 11 bases map to TRBD2. Germline CDR1 reads MDHEN; CDR2 reads SYDVKM. V lost 6 bases and J lost 5; bases outside the gene matches: 7. The CDR3 runs 15 residues. The CDR3 coding sequence is TGTGCCAGCAGGATAACTAGCGGGAGTAAAGATACGCAGTATTTT. Translated: CASRITSGSKDTQYF.

V is TRBV7-9 and J is TRBJ2-7, with D perhaps given as TRBD1 or TRBD2 (5 bases each). CDR3 length equals 13 residues. V lost 10 bases to trimming and J lost 0 bases, with 13 bases between them. CDR1 is SEHNR, CDR2 FQNEAQ, per germline (reference sequence). Here the CDR3 DNA reads TGTGCCAAGTCGGGACCCAGCTCCTACGAGCAGTACTTC. It yields the protein CAKSGPSSYEQYF.

The chain links TRBV18 to TRBJ2-1, with TRBD1 matching 8 bases. Germline assignment: CDR1 KGHSH and CDR2 LQKENI. The CDR3 consists of 15 residues. Trimming removed 3 bases from V and 7 bases from J; junction bases left unmatched: 8. The CDR3 spells CASSPGTGRGNEQFF. The DNA for the CDR3 is TGTGCCAGCTCACCCGGGACAGGCCGGGGAAATGAGCAGTTCTTC.

V and J are TRBV4-2 and TRBJ2-4, with 8 positions matching TRBD2. V trimming: 1 base; J trimming: 3 bases; junction bases outside the gene matches: 8. Per the germline V gene, CDR1 is LGHNA and CDR2 is YNFKEQ. This CDR3 comprises 17 residues. CDR3 DNA: TGTGCCAGCAGCCAAGCGTTAGCGGGAAGGGTCAAAAACATTCAGTACTTC. It encodes CASSQALAGRVKNIQYF.

V and J are TRBV20-1 and TRBJ1-4; no reliable D call. The CDR3 extends over 13 amino acids. The germline V and J ends were trimmed by 0 bases and 8 bases, with 10 bases remaining between them. Germline V gene lookup returns CDR1 DFQATT and CDR2 SNEGSKA (reference sequence). The CDR3 protein is CSAREFLGEKLFF. Here the CDR3 DNA reads TGCAGTGCTAGAGAGTTTCTGGGAGAAAAACTGTTTTTT.

The V call is TRBV10-3, the J call TRBJ2-2, with a tentative D call TRBD1 (5 bases). V lost 6 bases and J 1 base, leaving 15 bases between the germline ends. Germline assignment: CDR1 ENHRY and CDR2 SYGVKD. The CDR3 consists of 16 residues. The CDR3 loop reads CAIRYDSQRNTGELFF. In DNA, the CDR3 is TGTGCCATCAGATACGACAGTCAGAGGAACACCGGGGAGCTGTTTTTT.

The CDR3 bases are TGTGCCACCAGTGATTTCGCAGACAGGGGCCAAGAGACCCAGTACTTC. Residues: CATSDFADRGQETQYF. The chain combines TRBV24-1 with TRBJ2-5; 8 bases line up with TRBD1. CDR3 length: 16 residues. CDR1 and CDR2 from the germline V gene are KGHDR and SFDVKD. The ends lost 1 base at V and 1 base at J; junction bases unmatched: 4.

In this sample, this clonotype turned up once. The chain couples TRBV6-2 or TRBV6-3 to TRBJ2-6; no definite D call. Germline CDR1 MNHEY, CDR2 SVGEGT. Trimming removed 6 bases at V and 6 bases at J, with 9 bases between. This CDR3 contains 13 residues. CDR3 sequence (DNA): TGTGCCAGCAGGCTTTTAGAGGCCAACGTCCTGACTTTC. It yields the protein CASRLLEANVLTF.

This clonotype was seen ten or more times. J is TRBJ1-2 and V is TRBV9; D ambiguous. This CDR3 comprises 14 residues. CDR1 is SGDLS, CDR2 YYNGEE, per germline. Trimming removed 6 bases at V and 2 bases at J, with 14 bases between. CDR3 sequence reads: CASTRQVPNYGYTF. CDR3 nucleotide sequence: TGTGCCAGCACCCGACAAGTCCCGAACTATGGCTACACCTTC.

A single count supports this clonotype. V gene TRBV1 combines with J gene TRBJ2-5; the table's TRBD1 call for D was not verified on the DNA. TRBV1 is marked as a pseudogene. CDR3 length: 13 residues. CDR3 amino acids: CTSTLGRQETQYF. The CDR3, as DNA: TGCACCAGCACCTTAGGGCGGCAAGAGACCCAGTACTTC.

The rearrangement joins TRBV11-2 to TRBJ1-6; TRBD1 matches 10 bases. V lost 6 bases to trimming and J lost 2 bases; unmatched junction nucleotides: 1. The germline V gene encodes CDR1 SGHAT and CDR2 FQNNGV. The CDR3 has 15 residues. Here the CDR3 DNA reads TGTGCCAGCAGGGGGACAGGGGCCTATAATTCACCCCTCCACTTT. This codes for CASRGTGAYNSPLHF.

This clonotype was counted a few times. This chain joins TRBV7-2 and TRBJ2-1; D is unclear. The V end was cut by 10 bases, the J end by 8 bases, with 18 bases between. Germline assignment: CDR1 SGHTA and CDR2 FQGNSA. This CDR3 spans 13 amino acids. The DNA for the CDR3 is TGTGCCAACGGACCACGTGGCGGAGATGAGCAGTTCTTC. Protein product: CANGPRGGDEQFF.

Only a few counts were recorded for this clonotype. The V call is TRBV25-1, the J call TRBJ2-5; no reliable D call. There are 14 residues in the CDR3. CDR1 and CDR2 from the germline V gene are MGHDK and SYGVNS. V lost 4 bases and J lost 2, with 11 bases in between. The CDR3 sequence is CASSVGGGQETQYF. CDR3 bases: TGTGCCAGCAGTGTGGGTGGTGGGCAAGAGACCCAGTACTTC.

This clonotype came up many times. V and J are TRBV5-1 and TRBJ1-1; 9 bases match TRBD1. Germline V lookup: CDR1 SGHRS, CDR2 YFSETQ. This CDR3 spans 14 amino acids. With V trimmed by 3 bases and J by 0 bases, 0 bases remained unmatched. The CDR3 loop reads CASSWDRVNTEAFF. The CDR3 DNA sequence: TGCGCCAGCAGCTGGGACAGGGTGAACACTGAAGCTTTCTTT.

This clonotype occurred a few times. The gene calls are TRBV24-1 and TRBJ2-2; D is uncertain. The CDR3 has 14 residues. The germline CDR1 and CDR2 sequences are KGHDR and SFDVKD. The V and J ends lost 7 bases and 3 bases respectively, with 11 bases between them. The CDR3 coding sequence is TGTGCCACCAGCCCTGCGTCCTACACCGGGGAGCTGTTTTTT. Its protein product is CATSPASYTGELFF.

This clonotype has a handful of counts. The V and J genes are TRBV7-9 and TRBJ1-1; D call uncertain. V was clipped by 1 base and J by 5 bases, with 8 bases between them. CDR3 size: 13 residues. Germline loops: CDR1 SEHNR, CDR2 FQNEAQ (reference sequence). The CDR3 region is CASSLELGTEAFF. The CDR3 coding sequence is TGTGCCAGCAGCTTAGAGCTGGGAACTGAAGCTTTCTTT. Variable domain in full (rest from reference TRBV7-9 and TRBJ1-1): DTGVSQNPRHKITKRGQNVTFRCDPISEHNRLYWYRQTLGQGPEFLTYFQNEAQLEKSRLLSDRFSAERPKGSFSTLEIQRTEQGDSAMYLCASSLELGTEAFFGQGTRLTVV.

There are a few counts of this clonotype. The chain links TRBV19 to TRBJ1-5; 11 bases map to TRBD1. Trimming at V came to 5 bases and at J to 4 bases, leaving 4 bases not matched to a gene. Germline lookup yields CDR1 LNHDA and CDR2 SQIVND (reference sequence). The length of the CDR3 is 15 residues. The CDR3 spells CASSRGQGVNQPQHF. For the CDR3, the DNA is TGTGCCAGTAGTCGGGGACAGGGGGTGAATCAGCCCCAGCATTTT.

The chain uses TRBV29-1 and TRBJ2-3; the match to TRBD2 covers 9 bases. This CDR3 comprises 13 residues. Germline CDR1 and CDR2: SQVTM and ANQGSEA. J was trimmed by 6 bases and V by 4 bases; bases with no gene match: 5. The CDR3 DNA reads as TGCAGCGTTGTACTAGCGGGTTGGGATACGCAGTATTTT. Translating gives CSVVLAGWDTQYF.

The chain employs TRBV7-6 and TRBJ2-7; D is unclear. From germline, CDR1 is SGHVS and CDR2 FNYEAQ. The CDR3 sequence is 14 residues long. V lost 0 bases, J lost 9 bases, and 15 bases lay in between. The CDR3 reads CASSLASAGRRQYF. The CDR3 DNA reads as TGTGCCAGCAGCTTAGCTTCTGCAGGCCGACGGCAGTACTTC.

This clonotype was seen a handful of times. This chain joins TRBV4-3 and TRBJ2-3; D perhaps matches TRBD2 (5 bases). CDR1 is LGHNA and CDR2 is YSLEER in the germline V gene. There are 14 residues in the CDR3. With 4 bases removed from V and 0 bases from J, the gap between germline ends came to 8 bases. Written as DNA, the CDR3 is TGCGCCAGCAGCCTCACGGGAAGCACAGATACGCAGTATTTT. This translates into CASSLTGSTDTQYF.

The chain uses TRBV30 and TRBJ1-1; 8 positions agree with TRBD1. CDR3 length equals 12 residues. Germline V lookup: CDR1 GTSNPN, CDR2 SVGIG (reference sequence). With V trimmed by 5 bases and J by 6 bases, 5 bases remained unmatched. The CDR3 sequence is CAWGTGPPEAFF. The CDR3 bases are TGTGCCTGGGGGACAGGCCCACCTGAAGCTTTCTTT.

This rearrangement joins TRBV5-1 to TRBJ2-6; D unclear. Trimming removed 0 bases at V and 2 bases at J, with 15 bases between. Germline V lookup: CDR1 SGHRS, CDR2 YFSETQ. The CDR3 is 18 residues long. CDR3 region: CASSLVLVDLTGANVLTF. In nucleotides, the CDR3 is TGCGCCAGCAGCTTGGTTCTAGTAGACTTGACTGGGGCCAACGTCCTGACTTTC. The full variable domain, completed using reference TRBV5-1 and TRBJ2-6, is KAGVTQTPRYLIKTRGQQVTLSCSPISGHRSVSWYQQTPGQGLQFLFEYFSETQRNKGNFPGRFSGRQFSNSRSEMNVSTLELGDSALYLCASSLVLVDLTGANVLTFGAGSRLTVL.